This entry lists 27 T cell receptor beta chains sequenced from one sample in a study of human thymus T cells. It was from resections taken during corrective heart surgery that the thymus tissue came. Profiling relied on immunoSEQ multiplex PCR, and the TCRdb table lists in-frame clones only, not all of them. The table has tens of thousands of clones, 95% seen once. Specimen: thymus tissue. The source of these receptors is a girl under two years old with a congenital heart defect but otherwise immunologically healthy.

The J gene is TRBJ2-7, the V gene TRBV5-6; 8 nucleotides line up with TRBD1. J gave up 4 bases and V 4 bases, and 7 bases lay outside the gene matches. The CDR3 is 14 residues long. Germline-derived CDR1 and CDR2 are SGHDT and YYEEEE. The CDR3 DNA follows: TGTGCCAGCAGCCCAGACAGGGGATCGTACGAGCAGTACTTC. Its protein product is CASSPDRGSYEQYF.

This clone was seen just once. In DNA, the CDR3 is TGTGCCAGCAGTCCCCTGGGGGGTAAAGGAAACACCATATATTTT. Residues: CASSPLGGKGNTIYF. V usage is TRBV6-6 and J usage is TRBJ1-3, with D maybe TRBD1 (5 bases). CDR3 size: 15 residues. Germline V lookup: CDR1 MNHNY, CDR2 SVGAGI (reference sequence). The ends were cut back, 5 bases at V and 4 bases at J, with 15 bases in the middle.

The chain employs TRBV7-2 and TRBJ2-5; TRBD2 matches at 8 bases. The germline V gene encodes CDR1 SGHTA and CDR2 FQGNSA. The CDR3 contains 18 residues. V lost 5 bases and J lost 0; bases outside the gene matches: 14. The CDR3 here is CASSPSILLAAYQETQYF. As DNA, the CDR3 is TGTGCCAGCAGCCCGTCGATTCTACTAGCGGCGTACCAAGAGACCCAGTACTTC.

Comments on this clone: An end of the junction does not agree with germline; a read error may underlie this. V and J are TRBV28 and TRBJ2-5, with TRBD1 matching 9 bases. Per germline, CDR1 MDHEN and CDR2 SYDVKM. This CDR3 has 15 residues. This CDR3 reads CASRGQGGMGEIQYF. CDR3 bases: TGTGCCAGCAGGGGACAGGGAGGGATGGGGGAGATCCAGTACTTC.

This clone occurred once. V gene TRBV30 combines with J gene TRBJ1-2; maybe TRBD1 (5 bases). V dropped 1 base and J dropped 8 bases, with 11 bases sitting between them. The CDR3 sequence is 12 residues long. CDR1 and CDR2 from the germline V gene are GTSNPN and SVGIG (reference sequence). The CDR3 reads CAWSGGCTGYTF. The CDR3 nucleotides read TGTGCCTGGAGTGGGGGGTGCACAGGCTACACCTTC.

The rearrangement uses TRBV5-6 and TRBJ2-1, with 10 bases matching TRBD2. The J segment lost 3 bases and the V segment lost 0 bases, leaving 6 bases of the junction unmatched. This CDR3 has 17 residues. The germline V gene encodes CDR1 SGHDT and CDR2 YYEEEE. For the CDR3, the DNA is TGTGCCAGCAGCTTGGCGGCTAGCGGGAGTGGCTACAATGAGCAGTTCTTC. Its translation: CASSLAASGSGYNEQFF.

This chain uses TRBV6-5 with TRBJ2-3; 10 bases map to TRBD2. The germline gives CDR1 MNHEY, CDR2 SVGAGI. V lost 5 bases and J lost 2; bases outside the gene matches: 4. The CDR3 is 15 residues long. This CDR3 reads CASSSGLAATDTQYF. As DNA, the CDR3 is TGTGCCAGCAGTAGCGGACTAGCGGCCACAGATACGCAGTATTTT.

The chain combines TRBV7-2 with TRBJ1-2, with D uncertain. This CDR3 has 16 residues. Germline V gene lookup returns CDR1 SGHTA and CDR2 FQGNSA. V dropped 1 base and J dropped 7 bases, with 19 bases sitting between them. For the CDR3, the DNA is TGTGCCAGCAGCTTAGTGACCAGTCCTTTCGCCGCTGGCTACACCTTC. It yields the protein CASSLVTSPFAAGYTF.

CDR3: CASSHGTAHRTEAFF. CDR3 sequence (DNA): TGTGCCAGCAGCCATGGGACGGCACACCGCACTGAAGCTTTCTTT. The chain employs TRBV4-2 and TRBJ1-1; possible D gene TRBD1, 5 bases. Germline CDR1 LGHNA, CDR2 YNFKEQ. CDR3 size: 15 residues. Between the trimmed V and J ends, which lost 3 bases and 4 bases, there was a span of 15 bases.

The V gene is TRBV11-1, the J gene TRBJ2-5, with 7 positions matching TRBD2. Germline V CDR1 and CDR2: SGHAT, FQDESV (reference sequence). V dropped 4 bases and J dropped 2; count of bases not matched to a gene: 10. The CDR3 is 16 residues long. The CDR3 DNA sequence: TGTGCCAGCAGCTCCAGGACTAGGGGAAGTCAAGAGACCCAGTACTTC. It is translated as CASSSRTRGSQETQYF.

J is TRBJ2-7 and V is TRBV10-1, with 12 bases lining up with TRBD2. CDR1 and CDR2 (germline): WNHNN, SYGVQD (reference sequence). The CDR3 contains 15 residues. V shed 6 bases, J shed 6 bases, and the junction held 9 bases outside the gene matches. CDR3 nucleotide sequence: TGCGCCAGCAGCCCTGACGGACTAGCGGGAAGCGAGCAGTACTTC. This gives the protein CASSPDGLAGSEQYF.

This clone was observed once. This chain links TRBV19 with TRBJ1-2; TRBD1 agrees at 7 bases. The CDR3 sequence is 15 residues long. From germline, CDR1 is LNHDA and CDR2 SQIVND (reference sequence). Losses at the gene ends were 8 bases for V and 8 bases for J; bases not matched to a gene: 17. CDR3 nucleotides: TGTGCCAGTTCGCCGTCAAGACAGGGACTAGAGGGCTACACCTTC. As protein: CASSPSRQGLEGYTF. Using reference TRBV19 and TRBJ1-2 for the parts outside the CDR3, the full variable domain is DGGITQSPKYLFRKEGQNVTLSCEQNLNHDAMYWYRQDPGQGLRLIYYSQIVNDFQKGDIAEGYSVSREKKESFPLTVTSAQKNPTAFYLCASSPSRQGLEGYTFGSGTRLTVV.

This clone was found once. As DNA, the CDR3 is TGTGCCAGCAGCCTAGCGGGCCATACGCAGTATTTT. It encodes CASSLAGHTQYF. The chain carries TRBV5-4 and TRBJ2-3, with 8 bases identical to TRBD2. The CDR3 is 12 amino acids. J lost 7 bases, V lost 4 bases, and 2 bases had no gene match. CDR1 is SGHNT and CDR2 is YYREEE in the germline V gene (reference sequence).

The chain joins TRBV28 to TRBJ2-4; D is undetermined. V was clipped by 7 bases and J by 1 base, with 14 bases between them. This CDR3 contains 15 residues. CDR1 is MDHEN, CDR2 SYDVKM, per germline. The CDR3 loop is CASIPARPAKNIQYF. For the CDR3, the DNA is TGTGCCAGCATCCCAGCGCGACCTGCCAAAAACATTCAGTACTTC.

The CDR3 coding sequence is TGCAGCGTTGAACCGGGGGGGAACTATGGCTACACCTTC. This codes for CSVEPGGNYGYTF. V is TRBV29-1 and J is TRBJ1-2, with D perhaps TRBD1 (5 bases). The V gene lost 2 bases and the J gene lost 2 bases, with 9 bases spanning the gap. The germline V gene has CDR1 SQVTM and CDR2 ANQGSEA. The CDR3 sequence is 13 residues long.

This chain links TRBV16 with TRBJ2-1; 8 bases line up with TRBD2. Trimming removed 0 bases from V and 3 bases from J; junction bases left unmatched: 4. CDR3 length: 16 residues. Germline values: CDR1 KGHSY, CDR2 FQNENV. The CDR3 DNA is TGTGCCAGCAGCCAATCGAGGCTAGCGGGCTACAATGAGCAGTTCTTC. Its protein product is CASSQSRLAGYNEQFF.

This clone was detected only once. This chain uses TRBV6-1 with TRBJ2-1, with a possible D match to TRBD2 (6 bases). Trimming stripped 2 bases from V and 6 bases from J, with 17 bases between. Per the germline V gene, CDR1 is MNHNS and CDR2 is SASEGT. This CDR3 region has 16 residues. CDR3 sequence: CASSEPGVGVGNEQFF. The CDR3 nucleotides read TGTGCCAGCAGTGAACCGGGGGTAGGGGTGGGCAATGAGCAGTTCTTC.

V gene TRBV9 combines with J gene TRBJ2-3; TRBD2 is a possible D gene (6 bases). Deletions cut 2 bases from V and 0 bases from J, with 16 bases between. This CDR3 comprises 17 residues. Germline V CDR1 and CDR2: SGDLS, YYNGEE. The CDR3 DNA follows: TGTGCCAGCAGCGTTACTAGCAGGAGAGCTAGCACAGATACGCAGTATTTT. Encoded protein: CASSVTSRRASTDTQYF.

This chain links TRBV7-9 with TRBJ2-3; a possible D gene is TRBD2 (5 bases). V lost 5 bases and J lost 0, with 9 bases in between. The germline V gene encodes CDR1 SEHNR and CDR2 FQNEAQ (reference sequence). The CDR3 is 14 residues long. The CDR3 DNA reads TGTGCCAGCAGCCATTGGACTAGCACAGATACGCAGTATTTT. Translating gives CASSHWTSTDTQYF. Full variable domain (rest looked up from reference TRBV7-9 and TRBJ2-3): DTGVSQNPRHKITKRGQNVTFRCDPISEHNRLYWYRQTLGQGPEFLTYFQNEAQLEKSRLLSDRFSAERPKGSFSTLEIQRTEQGDSAMYLCASSHWTSTDTQYFGPGTRLTVL.

The chain carries TRBV6-5 and TRBJ2-5; D may be TRBD1 (6 bases). Germline CDR1 is MNHEY and CDR2 is SVGAGI. Trimming removed 7 bases from V and 5 bases from J, with 17 bases in between. The CDR3 is made up of 14 amino acids. The CDR3 coding sequence is TGTGCCAGCACCTCCGTCGTAAGGGGGGAGACCCAGTACTTC. The encoded protein is CASTSVVRGETQYF.

The V gene is TRBV15, the J gene TRBJ1-5; the D is unclear. Trimming shortened V by 1 base and J by 0 bases, and 7 bases separated the two germline ends. CDR3 size: 15 residues. CDR1 LNHNV and CDR2 YYDKDF come from the germline V gene (reference sequence). CDR3 bases: TGTGCCACCAGCAGAGCCGCGGATAGCAATCAGCCCCAGCATTTT. Protein: CATSRAADSNQPQHF.

The gene calls are TRBV6-5 and TRBJ2-7; the D gene is possibly TRBD2 (6 bases). From germline, CDR1 is MNHEY and CDR2 SVGAGI. V was shortened by 7 bases and J by 3 bases, with 13 bases between the two germline ends. This CDR3 contains 13 residues. The CDR3, as DNA: TGTGCCAGCAAGTACGGTAGCGGCTACGAGCAGTACTTC. Its protein is CASKYGSGYEQYF.

The chain carries TRBV7-2 and TRBJ2-1; D remains unclear. Germline-derived CDR1 and CDR2 are SGHTA and FQGNSA. The V and J ends lost 1 base and 0 bases respectively, with 7 bases between them. The CDR3 runs 15 residues. In DNA, the CDR3 is TGTGCCAGCAGCTTAGGGATATCCTCCTACAATGAGCAGTTCTTC. Translation: CASSLGISSYNEQFF. The complete variable domain, with remaining parts taken from reference TRBV7-2 and TRBJ2-1, reads GAGVSQSPSNKVTEKGKDVELRCDPISGHTALYWYRQSLGQGLEFLIYFQGNSAPDKSGLPSDRFSAERTGGSVSTLTIQRTQQEDSAVYLCASSLGISSYNEQFFGPGTRLTVL.

This clone was detected once. The rearrangement links TRBV12-5 to TRBJ1-5, with TRBD1 matching 10 bases. The CDR3 extends over 15 amino acids. Germline V gene lookup returns CDR1 LGHNT and CDR2 FRNRAP. V dropped 4 bases and J dropped 4; count of bases not matched to a gene: 4. DNA for the CDR3: TGTGCTAGTGGTTACCGGGACAGGGGTAATCAGCCCCAGCATTTT. It codes for CASGYRDRGNQPQHF.

The chain has TRBV28 and TRBJ2-3; no firm D call. With 6 bases removed from V and 8 bases from J, the gap between germline ends came to 15 bases. The CDR3 contains 13 residues. Per germline, CDR1 MDHEN and CDR2 SYDVKM. The CDR3 protein is CASRTGRVVTQYF. The CDR3, as DNA: TGTGCCAGCAGGACCGGTAGGGTGGTTACGCAGTATTTT.

The rearrangement links TRBV5-6 to TRBJ1-1; 8 nucleotides match TRBD1. Unmatched junction bases numbered 13, after V lost 4 bases and J lost 11 bases. This CDR3 has 14 amino acids. The germline V gene has CDR1 SGHDT and CDR2 YYEEEE. The CDR3 bases are TGTGCCAGCAGCGGGGACGGACAGGGAGTTCTCGCTTTCTTT. Encoded protein: CASSGDGQGVLAFF.

This chain uses TRBV19 with TRBJ2-1; TRBD1 matches at 12 bases. CDR1 LNHDA and CDR2 SQIVND come from the germline V gene (reference sequence). This CDR3 region has 17 residues. J gave up 9 bases and V 4 bases, and 13 bases lay outside the gene matches. In nucleotides, the CDR3 is TGTGCCAGTAGTACAAAACCGGGACAGGGGGCCGCATGTGAGCAGTTCTTC. It is translated as CASSTKPGQGAACEQFF.